This TCR beta chain is from a study of blood T cell repertoires in COVID-19. The protocol was immunoSEQ multiplex PCR, while the TCRdb copy is restricted to in-frame clones and leaves out a portion. There are about 280,000 clones in the sample; roughly 90% occur only once, and around 11% lies in the top ten. The V end lost 0 bases, the J end lost 0 bases, and 9 bases lay between the germline ends. There are 15 residues in the CDR3. Germline V CDR1 and CDR2: KGHSH, LQKENI. A Seattle source enrolled patients during active infection and followed them longitudinally. This chain connects TRBV18 to TRBJ2-7; D uncertain. Sequencing was carried out using peripheral blood. The source of this sequence is a woman aged 25 to 39 with COVID-19, enrolled during active disease. The CDR3 region is CASSPPSLSSYEQYF. The CDR3 coding sequence is TGTGCCAGCTCACCACCTAGCTTGAGCTCCTACGAGCAGTACTTC.